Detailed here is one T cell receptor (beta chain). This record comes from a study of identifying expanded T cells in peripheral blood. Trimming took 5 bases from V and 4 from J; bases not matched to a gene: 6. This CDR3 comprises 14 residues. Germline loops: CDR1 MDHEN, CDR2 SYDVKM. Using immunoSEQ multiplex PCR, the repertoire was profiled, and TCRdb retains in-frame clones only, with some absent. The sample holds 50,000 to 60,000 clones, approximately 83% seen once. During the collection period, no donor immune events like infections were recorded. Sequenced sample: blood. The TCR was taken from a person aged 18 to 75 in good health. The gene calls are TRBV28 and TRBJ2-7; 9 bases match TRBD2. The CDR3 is CASSTSSGIYEQYF. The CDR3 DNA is TGTGCCAGCAGTACGTCTAGCGGGATATACGAGCAGTACTTC. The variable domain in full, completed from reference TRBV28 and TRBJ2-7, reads DVKVTQSSRYLVKRTGEKVFLECVQDMDHENMFWYRQDPGLGLRLIYFSYDVKMKEKGDIPEGYSVSREKKERFSLILESASTNQTSMYLCASSTSSGIYEQYFGPGTRLTVT.